Below are 10 T cell receptor beta chains sequenced from a single sample in a study of vaccination and CD4 T cells after COVID-19. Sample treatment: 10-day PBMC culture with coronavirus spike peptide pools or control peptides (ViraFEST assay). The antigens these receptors bind are not known. An Oncomine TCR Beta short-read assay was used to sequence the DNA from cultured CD4+ T cells. In TCRdb, the PCR reads were re-called with MiXCR into one record per CDR3 protein. The table lists some 3,200 distinct CDR3 sequences, approximately 18% of them singletons. What was sequenced was CD4+ T cells from blood, cultured in vitro. Receptors were obtained from a human donor who had recovered from COVID-19.

This clonotype was seen more than once but under ten times. This rearrangement joins TRBV7-8 to TRBJ2-3, with unresolved D. The CDR3 sequence is 11 residues long. The ends were cut back, 7 bases at V and 8 bases at J, with 10 bases in the middle. The germline CDR1 and CDR2 sequences are SGHVS and FQNEAQ. Here the CDR3 DNA reads TGTGCCAGCACCTTTAGCAGTACGCAGTATTTT. Protein sequence: CASTFSSTQYF.

The chain couples TRBV20-1 to TRBJ1-4; 8 bases align to TRBD1. The trim removed 0 bases at V and 0 bases at J, leaving 6 bases unmatched. The CDR3 length is 17 residues. Germline-derived CDR1 and CDR2 are DFQATT and SNEGSKA (reference sequence). In DNA form, the CDR3 reads TGCAGTGCTAGAGAGTGGTCAGGGGGCTCAACTAATGAAAAACTGTTTTTT. Translation gives CSAREWSGGSTNEKLFF.

V and J are TRBV9 and TRBJ2-5, with 11 bases matching TRBD2. This CDR3 contains 15 residues. Per the germline V gene, CDR1 is SGDLS and CDR2 is YYNGEE. V shed 4 bases, J shed 1 base, and the junction held 3 bases outside the gene matches. The CDR3 spells CASSTLAGAQETQYF. DNA of the CDR3: TGTGCCAGCAGCACACTAGCGGGGGCCCAAGAGACCCAGTACTTC.

The rearrangement joins TRBV12-3 or TRBV12-4 to TRBJ2-1; D gene ambiguous. V was shortened by 8 bases and J by 4 bases, with 9 bases between the two germline ends. CDR3 length: 12 amino acids. The CDR3, as DNA: TGTGCCAGCGGCGGCAATTACAATGAGCAGTTCTTC. This sequence encodes CASGGNYNEQFF.

CDR3 protein: CASSRVATEAFF. The CDR3 DNA sequence: TGTGCCAGTAGCCGTGTGGCCACTGAAGCTTTCTTT. The rearrangement joins TRBV19 to TRBJ1-1; D is ambiguous. From germline, CDR1 is LNHDA and CDR2 SQIVND (reference sequence). The CDR3 consists of 12 residues. The V end was cut by 6 bases, the J end by 4 bases, with 9 bases between.

This clonotype was picked up a small number of times. The chain employs TRBV2 and TRBJ1-6, with D possibly TRBD1 on 6 matching bases. Between the trimmed V and J ends, which lost 6 bases and 9 bases, there was a span of 21 bases. Per germline, CDR1 SNHLY and CDR2 FYNNEI. CDR3 length equals 16 residues. Here the CDR3 reads CASSLGGTSVGSPLHF. The DNA for the CDR3 is TGTGCCAGCAGCCTAGGGGGGACATCGGTTGGTTCACCCCTCCACTTT.

This clonotype showed up just a few times. J is TRBJ2-1 and V is TRBV27; 9 bases agree with TRBD2. In germline, CDR1 is MNHEY, CDR2 SMNVEV (reference sequence). V trimming: 7 bases; J trimming: 10 bases; junction bases outside the gene matches: 11. This CDR3 comprises 14 residues. In DNA form, the CDR3 reads TGTGCCAGCAACCACGGGACTAGCTATAGGGAGCAGTTCTTC. Protein product: CASNHGTSYREQFF.

Sample share makes this clonotype medium-sized. CDR3 sequence: CATSDNRGTRDTQYF. The CDR3 nucleotides read TGTGCCACCAGTGATAATAGGGGGACGAGGGATACGCAGTATTTT. The gene calls are TRBV24-1 and TRBJ2-3; D is possibly TRBD1 (6 bases). Trimming stripped 3 bases from V and 6 bases from J, with 15 bases between. This CDR3 is 15 amino acids long. In germline, CDR1 is KGHDR, CDR2 SFDVKD.

This rearrangement joins TRBV3-1 to TRBJ2-7; 11 bases match TRBD2. The CDR3 extends over 15 amino acids. With V trimmed by 6 bases and J by 5 bases, 9 bases remained unmatched. Germline V CDR1 and CDR2: LGHDT, YNNKEL (reference sequence). This CDR3 reads CASRPSSGGLDEQYF. CDR3 sequence (DNA): TGTGCCAGCAGACCCTCTAGCGGGGGGCTCGACGAGCAGTACTTC.

Sample share makes this clonotype medium-sized (0.01 to 0.1%). CDR3 sequence: CASRGRRSYNSPLHF. The DNA for the CDR3 is TGTGCCAGTAGGGGACGGCGCTCCTATAATTCACCCCTCCACTTT. The genes are TRBV19 and TRBJ1-6; possibly TRBD1 for D (5 bases). The CDR3 length is 15 residues. Trimming stripped 6 bases from V and 0 bases from J, with 9 bases between. Germline lookup yields CDR1 LNHDA and CDR2 SQIVND (reference sequence).